This T cell receptor beta chain came from a study of beta chain features in type 1 diabetes. Findings and caveats of the study: PCR might preferentially amplify shorter templates, equally in patients and controls. TCRB CDR3 length was moderately but significantly reduced in all four CD4+ subsets of Type 1 diabetes patients.

As for this clone: What it recognizes is unknown.

This CDR3 spans 15 amino acids. The V and J ends lost 1 base and 4 bases respectively, with 13 bases between them. Germline V gene lookup returns CDR1 SGHTA and CDR2 FQGNSA. Every donor had blood drawn once into heparin, approximately 120 mL on average. Purity of each sorted population was above 95%. As every portion of the isolated RNA was reverse transcribed, the sequencing read expressed TCRB transcripts. Profiled with immunoSEQ multiplex PCR; TCRdb holds only in-frame clones, not every one. The sample consists of over 150,000 clones, 7.8% of them appearing once. Sequencing used central memory CD4+ T cells from blood. The clonotype was recovered from a woman in her thirties or forties with type 1 diabetes. The V gene is TRBV7-2, the J gene TRBJ2-5; maybe TRBD2 (5 bases). The DNA for the CDR3 is TGTGCCAGCAGCTTAGTACGGGGTACCAGAGAGACCCAGTACTTC. Translating it yields CASSLVRGTRETQYF.